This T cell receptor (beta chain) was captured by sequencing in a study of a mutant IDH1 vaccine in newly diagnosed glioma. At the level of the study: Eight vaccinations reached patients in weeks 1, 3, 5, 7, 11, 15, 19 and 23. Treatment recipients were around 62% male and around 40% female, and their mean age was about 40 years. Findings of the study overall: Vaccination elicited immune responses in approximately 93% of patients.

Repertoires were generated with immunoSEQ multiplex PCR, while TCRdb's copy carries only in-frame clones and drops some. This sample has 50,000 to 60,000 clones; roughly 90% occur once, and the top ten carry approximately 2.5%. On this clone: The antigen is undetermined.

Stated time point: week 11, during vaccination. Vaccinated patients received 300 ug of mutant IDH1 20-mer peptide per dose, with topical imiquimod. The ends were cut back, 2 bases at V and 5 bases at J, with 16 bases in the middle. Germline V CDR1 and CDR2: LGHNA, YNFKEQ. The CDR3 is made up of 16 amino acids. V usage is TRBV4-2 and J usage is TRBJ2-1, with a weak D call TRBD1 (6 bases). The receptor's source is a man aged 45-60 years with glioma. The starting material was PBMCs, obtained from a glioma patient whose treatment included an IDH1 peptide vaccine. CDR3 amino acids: CASSQKGTNSDNEQFF. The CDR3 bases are TGTGCCAGCAGCCAAAAGGGGACAAACTCTGACAATGAGCAGTTCTTC.